The entry below describes one TCR beta chain. This sample is drawn from a study of cytomegalovirus exposure and HLA in healthy donors. From germline, CDR1 is SGHKS and CDR2 YYEKEE (reference sequence). The V and J ends lost 0 bases and 0 bases respectively, with 15 bases between them. The CDR3 loop spans 18 amino acids. PCR was performed using 60 Vbeta and 13 Jbeta primers. Libraries were prepared by immunoSEQ multiplex PCR; TCRdb keeps only in-frame clonotypes and omits some of them. The sample has 85,000 to 100,000 clones, about four fifths seen once; the top ten hold 3% to 4.5%. This clonotype was sampled from a female donor in good health and CMV-seropositive. Sequences were obtained from PBMCs. The chain carries TRBV5-5 and TRBJ2-2; D is perhaps TRBD2 (6 bases). The CDR3 loop is CASSLESWRGANTGELFF. DNA of the CDR3: TGTGCCAGCAGCTTGGAATCGTGGCGGGGCGCGAACACCGGGGAGCTGTTTTTT.